Listed here are 22 T cell receptor beta chains from one sample, sequenced in a study of T cells after yellow fever vaccination. TCRdb redid the calling of the 5' RACE reads with MiXCR, one entry per CDR3 protein. This table has about 400,000 distinct CDR3 sequences, 6.2% appearing once. Sequencing was performed on PBMCs, taken 5 days after the yellow fever booster vaccination. The receptors originated from a man aged 25 to 40 who received the YFV17D yellow fever vaccine.

This clonotype was observed at least ten times. The V gene is TRBV6-2 or TRBV6-3, the J gene TRBJ1-4; D not resolved. Trimming cost V 5 bases and J 0 bases, with 13 bases left between them. This CDR3 spans 16 amino acids. Germline loops: CDR1 MNHEY, CDR2 SVGEGT. The CDR3 spells CASSLRNPSTNEKLFF. DNA for the CDR3: TGTGCCAGCAGTCTACGTAATCCGTCAACTAATGAAAAACTGTTTTTT.

In this sample, this clonotype turned up many times. The chain uses TRBV7-2 and TRBJ2-3, with D uncertain. V lost 6 bases, J lost 1 base, and 5 bases lay in between. Germline loops: CDR1 SGHTA, CDR2 FQGNSA. This CDR3 region has 12 residues. The CDR3 sequence: CASRLGTDTQYF. The CDR3 DNA reads as TGTGCCAGCAGACTGGGCACAGATACGCAGTATTTT. The full variable domain, in which reference TRBV7-2 and TRBJ2-3 provide the parts outside the CDR3, is GAGVSQSPSNKVTEKGKDVELRCDPISGHTALYWYRQSLGQGLEFLIYFQGNSAPDKSGLPSDRFSAERTGGSVSTLTIQRTQQEDSAVYLCASRLGTDTQYFGPGTRLTVL.

This clonotype has just a few counts. V is TRBV3-1 and J is TRBJ2-4, with D possibly matching TRBD2 (6 bases). Trimming shortened V by 4 bases and J by 8 bases, and 18 bases separated the two germline ends. CDR1 is LGHDT, CDR2 YNNKEL, per germline (reference sequence). This CDR3 has 15 amino acids. CDR3 DNA sequence: TGTGCCAGCAGCCCCCCTTGGGGGGATCGAGACATTCAGTACTTC. This encodes CASSPPWGDRDIQYF.

This clonotype was recorded at least ten times. V usage is TRBV7-2 and J usage is TRBJ2-7, with a tentative D call TRBD2 (5 bases). Trimming took 0 bases from V and 0 from J, leaving 9 bases between them. CDR3 length: 15 amino acids. Germline CDR1 reads SGHTA; CDR2 reads FQGNSA. This CDR3 reads CASSLARAVSYEQYF. CDR3 DNA: TGTGCCAGCAGCTTAGCGCGGGCCGTCTCCTACGAGCAGTACTTC.

The rearrangement links TRBV4-3 to TRBJ2-1, with D tentatively TRBD2 (5 bases). V dropped 1 base and J dropped 9 bases, with 13 bases sitting between them. Germline V CDR1 and CDR2: LGHNA, YSLEER. This CDR3 is 14 amino acids long. The CDR3 DNA reads TGCGCCAGCAGCCAAGTCCGGAGCGGAGGTGAGCAGTTCTTC. This encodes CASSQVRSGGEQFF.

Many counts were recorded for this clonotype. The CDR3 nucleotides read TGTGCCAGCAAAGACAGGGCCACTGAAGCTTTCTTT. This gives the protein CASKDRATEAFF. The J gene is TRBJ1-1, the V gene TRBV19; 7 bases align to TRBD1. Looked up from germline, CDR1 is LNHDA and CDR2 is SQIVND (reference sequence). Trimming cost V 9 bases and J 4 bases; bases outside gene matches: 5. CDR3 length: 12 residues.

This clonotype was counted ten times or more. V is TRBV14 and J is TRBJ2-5; no clear D. Germline V gene lookup returns CDR1 SGHDN and CDR2 FVKESK. V was cut by 0 bases and J by 2 bases, with 13 bases left in between. The CDR3 loop spans 16 amino acids. The CDR3 is CASSQDMRLAQETQYF. CDR3 bases: TGTGCCAGCAGCCAAGATATGCGACTCGCGCAAGAGACCCAGTACTTC.

This clonotype was counted many times. This chain connects TRBV5-1 to TRBJ2-5; D might be TRBD1 or TRBD2, each matching 5 bases. CDR1 is SGHRS and CDR2 is YFSETQ in the germline V gene. The CDR3 runs to 15 residues. The germline V and J ends were trimmed by 4 bases and 5 bases, with 18 bases remaining between them. CDR3 protein: CASSRGPSGEETQYF. Here the CDR3 DNA reads TGCGCCAGCAGCCGGGGACCTTCGGGTGAGGAGACCCAGTACTTC. Filled out from reference TRBV5-1 and TRBJ2-5, the complete variable domain reads KAGVTQTPRYLIKTRGQQVTLSCSPISGHRSVSWYQQTPGQGLQFLFEYFSETQRNKGNFPGRFSGRQFSNSRSEMNVSTLELGDSALYLCASSRGPSGEETQYFGPGTRLLVL.

This clonotype was seen at least ten times. V and J are TRBV7-3 and TRBJ2-1; D gene ambiguous. V lost 3 bases to trimming and J lost 10 bases, with 10 bases between them. CDR1 and CDR2 from the germline V gene are SGHTA and FQGTGA. The CDR3 is 12 amino acids. CDR3 sequence (DNA): TGTGCCAGCAGCTTCAGACTCGGGGAGCAGTTCTTC. It translates to CASSFRLGEQFF. The full variable domain, completed using reference TRBV7-3 and TRBJ2-1, is GAGVSQTPSNKVTEKGKYVELRCDPISGHTALYWYRQSLGQGPEFLIYFQGTGAADDSGLPNDRFFAVRPEGSVSTLKIQRTERGDSAVYLCASSFRLGEQFFGPGTRLTVL.

This clonotype was counted ten times or more. V usage is TRBV7-2 and J usage is TRBJ2-3; the D is unclear. CDR3 length equals 14 residues. Trimming took 5 bases from V and 3 from J, leaving 12 bases between them. In germline, CDR1 is SGHTA, CDR2 FQGNSA. The CDR3 here is CASSARVRTDTQYF. The CDR3 coding sequence is TGTGCCAGCAGCGCCCGAGTGCGGACAGATACGCAGTATTTT.

The chain is built from TRBV20-1 and TRBJ2-1; 9 bases match TRBD2. This CDR3 has 16 residues. CDR1 is DFQATT and CDR2 is SNEGSKA in the germline V gene (reference sequence). V gave up 5 bases and J gave up 4 bases; unmatched junction bases: 12. CDR3 region: CSALLAGGISYNEQFF. The CDR3 region has the DNA TGCAGTGCTCTACTAGCGGGTGGAATTTCGTACAATGAGCAGTTCTTC.

In this sample, this clonotype turned up a few times. The germline gene is not matched at one end of the junction; a read error may be the cause. The J gene is TRBJ2-1, the V gene TRBV29-1; D ambiguous. Germline loops: CDR1 SQVTM, CDR2 ANQGSEA. The CDR3 extends over 11 amino acids. CDR3 nucleotides: TGCAGCGGCCTCGAGACGGCCCATCCGGTCTTC. Translated, it gives CSGLETAHPVF.

This chain joins TRBV6-1 and TRBJ1-5, with a weak D call TRBD1 (5 bases). Trimming took 6 bases from V and 0 from J, leaving 12 bases between them. Per the germline V gene, CDR1 is MNHNS and CDR2 is SASEGT. The CDR3 extends over 15 amino acids. The CDR3 DNA reads as TGTGCCAGCAGACCCGGGGGAAATAGCAATCAGCCCCAGCATTTT. Protein sequence: CASRPGGNSNQPQHF.

The J gene is TRBJ1-5, the V gene TRBV6-1; D is unresolved. The CDR3 sequence is 15 residues long. The V gene's germline CDR1 is MNHNS and CDR2 SASEGT. V gave up 10 bases and J gave up 1 base, with 17 bases separating them. CDR3 region: CATRDRRTSNQPQHF. The DNA for the CDR3 is TGTGCCACCAGAGATAGGCGTACCAGCAATCAGCCCCAGCATTTT.

This clonotype was seen a few times. The chain recombines TRBV6-9 with TRBJ2-5; D might be TRBD2 (5 bases). Trimming pared 0 bases from V and 5 bases from J, leaving 16 bases between. Germline CDR1 reads MNHGY; CDR2 reads SVAAGI. The CDR3 runs 16 residues. CDR3 bases: TGTGCCAGCAGTTATTCTAACACTCTCAGAGGGGAGACCCAGTACTTC. Translated: CASSYSNTLRGETQYF.

This clonotype was detected ten times or more. The rearrangement uses TRBV27 and TRBJ2-2, with D perhaps being TRBD1 or TRBD2 (5 bases each). The V gene's germline CDR1 is MNHEY and CDR2 SMNVEV (reference sequence). The length of the CDR3 is 17 residues. Trimming stripped 3 bases from V and 2 bases from J, with 16 bases between. The CDR3 loop is CASSFSTGRFNTGELFF. CDR3 DNA sequence: TGTGCCAGCAGTTTCTCCACGGGACGGTTCAACACCGGGGAGCTGTTTTTT.

This clonotype has just a few counts. The V and J genes are TRBV30 and TRBJ2-7; D might be TRBD1 (6 bases). CDR1 and CDR2 from the germline V gene are GTSNPN and SVGIG (reference sequence). The CDR3 spans 13 residues. V was clipped by 2 bases and J by 6 bases, with 14 bases between them. The CDR3 loop reads CAWSTNTGIEQYF. The CDR3 nucleotides are TGTGCCTGGAGTACAAACACAGGGATCGAGCAGTACTTC.

In its sample, this clonotype was seen a few times. CDR3 in DNA: TGCAGTGCTGTTAAGAGGGGATTGGACACTGAAGCTTTCTTT. This codes for CSAVKRGLDTEAFF. The chain is built from TRBV20-1 and TRBJ1-1, with TRBD1 as a possible D gene (5 bases). Trimming took 5 bases from V and 3 from J, leaving 16 bases between them. Germline assignment: CDR1 DFQATT and CDR2 SNEGSKA (reference sequence). The CDR3 runs to 14 residues.

In its sample, this clonotype was seen a few times. The V and J genes are TRBV7-2 and TRBJ2-3, with D unclear. The V and J ends lost 1 base and 7 bases respectively, with 6 bases between them. This CDR3 is built from 12 residues. Germline CDR1 is SGHTA and CDR2 is FQGNSA. CDR3 nucleotide sequence: TGTGCCAGCAGCTTAGAGGTCTATACGCAGTATTTT. Residues: CASSLEVYTQYF.

This clonotype was observed a handful of times. The rearrangement joins TRBV10-3 to TRBJ2-7, with no clear D. In germline, CDR1 is ENHRY, CDR2 SYGVKD. The CDR3 totals 14 residues. Deletions cut 0 bases from V and 2 bases from J, with 8 bases between. As DNA, the CDR3 is TGTGCCATCAGTGAGTCGCCGGTCGCCTACGAGCAGTACTTC. Translating gives CAISESPVAYEQYF.

The chain joins TRBV10-3 to TRBJ2-3; D is uncertain. The germline gives CDR1 ENHRY, CDR2 SYGVKD. This CDR3 is 12 amino acids long. V was trimmed by 0 bases and J by 6 bases, leaving 4 bases between them. In DNA, the CDR3 is TGTGCCATCAGTGAGTCCGATGATACGCAGTATTTT. This gives the protein CAISESDDTQYF.

The table lists this clonotype with a few counts. The chain carries TRBV2 and TRBJ1-1; D not resolved. V lost 3 bases, J lost 11 bases, and 4 bases lay in between. This CDR3 has 9 residues. CDR1 and CDR2 (germline): SNHLY, FYNNEI. The CDR3 protein is CASSERAFF. The CDR3 DNA sequence: TGTGCCAGCAGTGAGAGGGCTTTCTTT. Variable domain in full (rest from reference TRBV2 and TRBJ1-1): EPEVTQTPSHQVTQMGQEVILRCVPISNHLYFYWYRQILGQKVEFLVSFYNNEISEKSEIFDDQFSVERPDGSNFTLKIRSTKLEDSAMYFCASSERAFFGQGTRLTVV.